Given below is one TCR beta chain in context. In germline, CDR1 is SGHRS, CDR2 YFSETQ. This CDR3 has 15 residues. V was pared by 4 bases and J by 2 bases, with 7 bases of the junction left unmatched. Study processing details: Using reference gene primer amplification, nucleated cell counts were estimated. TCRdb's table, derived via immunoSEQ multiplex PCR, lists solely in-frame clones and lacks some. D and trimming were read from the DNA, whereas the V and J calls and clone size are those reported in that table. The data hold just over 200,000 clones, with 85% to 90% observed a single time. The data derive from a study of blood T cell repertoires in COVID-19. Study details: Researchers got acute and convalescent COVID-19 samples from the United States, Italy and Spain. PBMCs, B-cell-depleted T cells, or T cells were the source of the cDNA or gDNA that made up the material.

This sequence joins TRBV5-1 and TRBJ2-5, with TRBD1 matching over 8 bases. The sample consisted of peripheral blood. The receptor comes from a man at least 80 years old with acute or convalescent COVID-19. Written as DNA, the CDR3 is TGCGCCAGCAGCACCTCAAGACAGGGGCAAGAGACCCAGTACTTC. Its protein is CASSTSRQGQETQYF.